This T cell receptor beta chain was recovered during a study of identical twins. Overall study findings and caveats: Part of the zero-insertion signal could reflect confounding by invariant MAIT and iNKT cells.

Comment on this clonotype: Its antigen is still unknown.

TCRdb re-called the 5' RACE reads through MiXCR, storing one row per CDR3 protein. The sample lists more than 350,000 distinct CDR3 sequences; approximately 10% were seen once. In every case, the donor was a healthy Caucasian. The CDR3 contains 15 residues. The V end lost 6 bases, the J end lost 4 bases, and 15 bases lay between the germline ends. Germline loops: CDR1 KGHDR, CDR2 SFDVKD. The gene calls are TRBV24-1 and TRBJ2-1; no clear D gene. The sample consisted of naive T cells sorted from blood. The TCR comes from a woman between 50 and 59 years old in good health. CDR3 sequence reads: CATSWSRAVYNEQFF. Here the CDR3 DNA reads TGTGCCACCAGTTGGAGTAGGGCAGTATACAATGAGCAGTTCTTC.